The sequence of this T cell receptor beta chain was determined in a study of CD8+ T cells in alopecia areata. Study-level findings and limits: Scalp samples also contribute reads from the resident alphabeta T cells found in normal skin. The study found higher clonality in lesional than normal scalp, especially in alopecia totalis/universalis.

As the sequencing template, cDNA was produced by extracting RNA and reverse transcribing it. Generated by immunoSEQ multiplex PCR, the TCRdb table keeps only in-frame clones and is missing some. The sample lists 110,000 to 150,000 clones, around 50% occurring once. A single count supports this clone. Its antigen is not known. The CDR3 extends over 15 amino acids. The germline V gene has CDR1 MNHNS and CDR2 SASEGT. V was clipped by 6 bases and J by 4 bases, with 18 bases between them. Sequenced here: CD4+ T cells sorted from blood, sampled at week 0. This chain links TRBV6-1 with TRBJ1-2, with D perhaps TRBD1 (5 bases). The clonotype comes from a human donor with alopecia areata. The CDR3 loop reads CASRLPGRLSYGYTF. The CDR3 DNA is TGTGCCAGCAGACTTCCGGGACGGTTAAGCTATGGCTACACCTTC.